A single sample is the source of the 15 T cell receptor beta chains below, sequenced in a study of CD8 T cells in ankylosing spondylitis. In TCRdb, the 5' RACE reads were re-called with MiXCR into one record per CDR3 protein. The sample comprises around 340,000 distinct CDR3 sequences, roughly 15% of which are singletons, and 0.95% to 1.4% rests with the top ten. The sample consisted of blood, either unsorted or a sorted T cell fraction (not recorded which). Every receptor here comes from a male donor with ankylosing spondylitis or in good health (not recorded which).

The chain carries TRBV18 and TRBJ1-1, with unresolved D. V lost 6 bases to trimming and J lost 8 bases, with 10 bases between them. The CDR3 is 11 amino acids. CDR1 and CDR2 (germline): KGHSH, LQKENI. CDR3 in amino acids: CASSARLEAFF. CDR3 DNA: TGTGCCAGCTCGGCGAGGCTCGAAGCTTTCTTT.

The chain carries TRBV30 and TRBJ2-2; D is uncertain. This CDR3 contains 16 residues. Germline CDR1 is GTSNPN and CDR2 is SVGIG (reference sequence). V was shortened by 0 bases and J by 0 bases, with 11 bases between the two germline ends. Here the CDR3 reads CAWSVGSRANTGELFF. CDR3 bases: TGTGCCTGGAGTGTAGGATCCAGAGCGAACACCGGGGAGCTGTTTTTT.

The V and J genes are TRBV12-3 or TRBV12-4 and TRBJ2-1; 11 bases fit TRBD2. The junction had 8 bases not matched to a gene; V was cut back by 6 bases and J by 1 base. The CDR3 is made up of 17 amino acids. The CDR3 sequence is CASSLTSGGLSYNEQFF. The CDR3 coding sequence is TGTGCCAGCAGCCTCACTAGCGGGGGCTTATCCTACAATGAGCAGTTCTTC.

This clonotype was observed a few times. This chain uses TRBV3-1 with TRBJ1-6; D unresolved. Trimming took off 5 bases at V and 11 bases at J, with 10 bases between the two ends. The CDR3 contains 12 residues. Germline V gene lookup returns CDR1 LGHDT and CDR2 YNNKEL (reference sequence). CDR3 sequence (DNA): TGTGCCAGCAGCTTACACTTTGCACCCCTCCACTTT. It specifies CASSLHFAPLHF.

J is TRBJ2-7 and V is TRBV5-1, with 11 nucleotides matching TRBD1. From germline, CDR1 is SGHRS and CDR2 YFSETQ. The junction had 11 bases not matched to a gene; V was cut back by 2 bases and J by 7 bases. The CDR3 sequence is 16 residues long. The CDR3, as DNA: TGCGCCAGCAGCTTTCATAACCGGACAGGGGGCGCGGAGCAGTACTTC. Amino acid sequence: CASSFHNRTGGAEQYF.

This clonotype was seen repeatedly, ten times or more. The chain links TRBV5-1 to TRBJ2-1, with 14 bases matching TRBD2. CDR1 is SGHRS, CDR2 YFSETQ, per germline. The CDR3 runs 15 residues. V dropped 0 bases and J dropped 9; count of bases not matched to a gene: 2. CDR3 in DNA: TGCGCCAGCAGCTTGGAGACTAGCGGGAGGGGTGAGCAGTTCTTC. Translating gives CASSLETSGRGEQFF.

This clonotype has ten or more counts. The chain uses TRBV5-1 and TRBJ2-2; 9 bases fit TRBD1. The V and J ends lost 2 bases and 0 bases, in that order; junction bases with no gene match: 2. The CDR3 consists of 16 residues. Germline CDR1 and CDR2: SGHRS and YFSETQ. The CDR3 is CASSLDRGANTGELFF. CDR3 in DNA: TGCGCCAGCAGCTTAGACAGGGGGGCGAACACCGGGGAGCTGTTTTTT.

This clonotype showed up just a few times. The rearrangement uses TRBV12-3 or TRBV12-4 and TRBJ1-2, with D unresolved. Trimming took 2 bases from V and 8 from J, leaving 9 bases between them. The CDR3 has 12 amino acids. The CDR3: CASSLKGEGYTF. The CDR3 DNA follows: TGTGCCAGCAGTTTAAAGGGAGAGGGCTACACCTTC.

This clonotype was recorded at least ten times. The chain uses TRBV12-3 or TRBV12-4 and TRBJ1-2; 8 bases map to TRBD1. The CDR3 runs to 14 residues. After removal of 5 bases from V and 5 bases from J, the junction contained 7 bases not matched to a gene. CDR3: CASSPNRGYYGYTF. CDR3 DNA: TGTGCCAGCAGTCCCAACAGGGGGTATTATGGCTACACCTTC.

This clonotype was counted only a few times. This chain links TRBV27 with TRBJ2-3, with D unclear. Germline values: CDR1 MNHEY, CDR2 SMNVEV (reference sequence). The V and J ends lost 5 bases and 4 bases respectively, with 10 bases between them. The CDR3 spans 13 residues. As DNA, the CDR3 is TGTGCCAGCAGTCTTAAAGTGGCAGATACGCAGTATTTT. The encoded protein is CASSLKVADTQYF.

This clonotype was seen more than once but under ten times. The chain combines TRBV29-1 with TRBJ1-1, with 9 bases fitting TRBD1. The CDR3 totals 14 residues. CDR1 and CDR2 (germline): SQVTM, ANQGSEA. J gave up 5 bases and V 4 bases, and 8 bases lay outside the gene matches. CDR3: CSVARGQGRTEAFF. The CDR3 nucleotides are TGCAGCGTTGCCAGGGGACAGGGAAGGACTGAAGCTTTCTTT. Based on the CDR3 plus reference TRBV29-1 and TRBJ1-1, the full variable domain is SAVISQKPSRDICQRGTSLTIQCQVDSQVTMMFWYRQQPGQSLTLIATANQGSEATYESGFVIDKFPISRPNLTFSTLTVSNMSPEDSSIYLCSVARGQGRTEAFFGQGTRLTVV.

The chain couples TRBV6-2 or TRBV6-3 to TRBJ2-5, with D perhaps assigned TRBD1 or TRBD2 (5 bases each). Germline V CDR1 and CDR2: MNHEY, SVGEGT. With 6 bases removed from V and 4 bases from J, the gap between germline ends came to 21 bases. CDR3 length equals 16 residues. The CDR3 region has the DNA TGTGCCAGCAGCTTCAACTTCCGGGACCGACGAGAGACCCAGTACTTC. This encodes CASSFNFRDRRETQYF.

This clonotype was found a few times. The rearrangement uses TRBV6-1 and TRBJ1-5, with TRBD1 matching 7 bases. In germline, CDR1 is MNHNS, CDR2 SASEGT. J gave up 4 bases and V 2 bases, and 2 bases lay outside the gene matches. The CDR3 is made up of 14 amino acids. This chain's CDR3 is CASSEWDRNQPQHF. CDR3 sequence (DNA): TGTGCCAGCAGTGAATGGGACAGAAATCAGCCCCAGCATTTT.

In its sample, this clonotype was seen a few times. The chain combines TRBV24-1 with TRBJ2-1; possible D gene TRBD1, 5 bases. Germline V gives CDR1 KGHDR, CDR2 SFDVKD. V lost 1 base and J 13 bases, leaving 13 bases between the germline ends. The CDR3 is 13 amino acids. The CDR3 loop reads CATSDFSWQGQFF. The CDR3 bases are TGTGCCACCAGTGATTTTAGCTGGCAGGGCCAGTTCTTC.

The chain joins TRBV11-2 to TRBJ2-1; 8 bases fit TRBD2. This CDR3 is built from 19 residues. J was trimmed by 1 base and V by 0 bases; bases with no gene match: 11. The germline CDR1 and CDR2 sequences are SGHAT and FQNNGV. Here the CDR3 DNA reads TGTGCCAGCAGCTTAGATTGGAACGGGAGGGCCCTATCCTACAATGAGCAGTTCTTC. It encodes CASSLDWNGRALSYNEQFF.